This entry concerns a single T cell receptor beta chain. The data were obtained in a study of blood T cell repertoires in COVID-19. Across the whole study: Samples taken during acute and convalescent COVID-19 were collected in the United States, Italy and Spain.

Trimming took off 1 base at V and 0 bases at J, with 6 bases between the two ends. This CDR3 has 13 amino acids. Per the germline V gene, CDR1 is SQVTM and CDR2 is ANQGSEA. Here immunoSEQ multiplex PCR was the method, and the copy in TCRdb shows in-frame clones only, minus some. The sample carries about 88,000 clones, around 72% recorded once. The clonotype originates from an older woman in a cohort sampled during active or convalescent COVID-19. V gene TRBV29-1 combines with J gene TRBJ2-5, with no clear D. The sequencing sample was made of peripheral blood. The DNA of the CDR3 is TGCAGCGTTGAAGGGCAGGACCAAGAGACCCAGTACTTC. Translated: CSVEGQDQETQYF.